The T cell receptor beta chain under discussion was sequenced for a study of T cell changes during pregnancy in multiple sclerosis. The repertoire was sequenced with immunoSEQ multiplex PCR; TCRdb's copy has only in-frame clones and lacks some. This table has around 69,000 clones, more than 80% appearing once. The sample here was peripheral blood, taken in the third trimester of pregnancy. This TCR derives from a female donor with multiple sclerosis, enrolled in a pregnancy study.

Here the CDR3 reads CASSEGRTSGSTDTQYF. The CDR3 DNA is TGTGCCAGCAGTGAAGGCCGGACTAGCGGGAGCACAGATACGCAGTATTTT. The genes are TRBV6-1 and TRBJ2-3, with 11 bases that match TRBD2. With V trimmed by 1 base and J by 0 bases, 3 bases remained unmatched. From germline, CDR1 is MNHNS and CDR2 SASEGT. This CDR3 comprises 17 residues.